The sequence of this T cell receptor (beta chain) was determined in a study of naive and memory T cell subsets. Germline CDR1 is MDHEN and CDR2 is SYDVKM. The J segment lost 8 bases and the V segment lost 6 bases, leaving 8 bases of the junction unmatched. The CDR3 runs to 16 residues. The beta constant-region primer was an equimolar mix of two oligonucleotides covering TRBC1 and TRBC2. Nested alpha and beta constant-region primers with the SP2 primer drove four PCR rounds on ligated cDNA. TCRdb processed the UMI-ligation and nested PCR reads anew with MiXCR; each CDR3 protein has one entry. The table lists just over 80,000 distinct CDR3 sequences, 9% of them singletons, with 1.2% in the top ten. This clonotype was detected a few times.

Sequencing was carried out using naive CD8+ T cells from blood. This rearrangement joins TRBV28 to TRBJ2-1; 15 bases align to TRBD2. The receptor's source is a human donor in good health. The CDR3 sequence: CASRALGLAGGYEQFF. For the CDR3, the DNA is TGTGCCAGCAGAGCGCTGGGACTAGCGGGAGGCTATGAGCAGTTCTTC.